The present entry profiles one T cell receptor beta chain with its context. Its antigen is still unknown. The CD45RO-CCR7+CD27+CD95- phenotype denoted naive CD8+ T cells. Germline lookup yields CDR1 KGHSH and CDR2 LQKENI. This CDR3 has 15 residues. This sample is part of a study of CXCR3-negative and CXCR3-positive naive CD8 T cells. Study information: There were 110 million to 150 million TRB reads altogether, and each library had about 1.5 +/- 0.3 million of them.

Study-wide results and caveats: TRBV-TRBJ usage was alike in naive CXCR3-negative and CXCR3-positive cells but differed in memory cells.

The authors prepared UMI-labeled TRB cDNA libraries by 5' RACE. TCRdb reanalyzed the 5' RACE reads and collapses them to one entry per CDR3 protein, without DNA. The sample's table shows 4,800 or so distinct CDR3 sequences. This sequence joins TRBV18 and TRBJ2-3. Sample: naive CXCR3- CD8+ T cells from blood. Noted subset: CD45RO-CCR7+CD27+CD95- naive CD8+ T cells lacking CXCR3 (TNR3-). This receptor was taken from a human donor in good health. Some clones in this sample may be carry-over from other donors' samples. CDR3 sequence reads: CASSPRDYLTDTQYF.